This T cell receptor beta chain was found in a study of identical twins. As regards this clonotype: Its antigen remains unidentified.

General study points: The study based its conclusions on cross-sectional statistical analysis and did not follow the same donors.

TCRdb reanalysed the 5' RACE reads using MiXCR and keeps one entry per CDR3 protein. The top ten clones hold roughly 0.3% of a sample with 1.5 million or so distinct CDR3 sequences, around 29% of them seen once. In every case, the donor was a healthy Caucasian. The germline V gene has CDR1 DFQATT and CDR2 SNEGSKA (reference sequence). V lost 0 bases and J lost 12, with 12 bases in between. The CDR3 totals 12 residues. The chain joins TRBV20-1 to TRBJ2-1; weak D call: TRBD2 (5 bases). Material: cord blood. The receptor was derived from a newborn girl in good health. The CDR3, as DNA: TGCAGTGCTAGAGATTGGAGGTCCGGGCAGTTCTTC. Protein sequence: CSARDWRSGQFF.